This T cell receptor (beta chain) derives from a study of vaccination and CD4 T cells after COVID-19. The CDR3 spans 13 residues. Germline loops: CDR1 SGHKS, CDR2 YYEKEE (reference sequence). V gave up 0 bases and J gave up 5 bases, with 6 bases separating them. As to treatment: approximately nine-day PBMC culture with coronavirus spike peptide pools or control peptides (ViraFEST assay). In the ViraFEST assay, peptide-pool expansion preceded TCR sequencing of expanded clonotypes. Sequenced with the Oncomine TCR Beta short-read assay was DNA taken from cultured CD4+ T cells. TCRdb reprocessed the PCR reads with MiXCR, giving one entry per CDR3 protein. The sample has more than 9,500 distinct CDR3 sequences, 55% to 65% seen once. This clonotype is a singleton in its sample. Its antigen is as yet unknown.

The gene calls are TRBV5-5 and TRBJ1-5; D is ambiguous. Sequenced material: CD4+ T cells from blood, cultured in vitro. This TCR was recovered from a human donor who had recovered from COVID-19. CDR3 loop: CASSLVSHQPQHF. As DNA, the CDR3 is TGTGCCAGCAGCTTGGTATCCCATCAGCCCCAGCATTTT.